This T cell receptor (beta chain) was sequenced during a study of CD8 T cells in ankylosing spondylitis. Study findings and constraints: Peripheral blood held disease-linked clones only at relatively low frequency, and these were CD8+. Roughly eight highly homologous variants made up a TCR beta motif that seemed to typify ankylosing spondylitis blood. Several of the motif variants were reported before in synovial fluid and blood from reactive arthritis. In ankylosing spondylitis patients, matched synovial fluid reportedly showed significant enrichment of disease-linked clones.

The CDR3 is made up of 14 amino acids. With 4 bases clipped from V and 5 bases from J, the junction kept 8 bases outside the gene matches. Germline assignment: CDR1 GTSNPN and CDR2 SVGIG (reference sequence). A note on this clonotype: The target antigen is unknown.

Quantitative 5'-RACE with molecular barcodes was used to make the TCR beta libraries. TCRdb reanalysed the 5' RACE reads using MiXCR and keeps one entry per CDR3 protein. The data hold hundreds of thousands of distinct CDR3 sequences, with roughly a quarter observed a single time. Sequences were obtained from blood, either unsorted or a sorted T cell fraction (not recorded which). The gene calls are TRBV30 and TRBJ2-3; 8 nucleotides match TRBD2. The clonotype comes from a male donor with ankylosing spondylitis. The CDR3 spells CAWTLGLAGDTQYF. DNA for the CDR3: TGTGCCTGGACCCTGGGGCTAGCGGGAGATACGCAGTATTTT.